This TCR beta chain was sequenced in a study of T cells in Graves' hyperthyroidism and ophthalmopathy. Amplification targeted TCR beta CDR3 regions from RNA transcripts. HTBI primers drove first-round RT-PCR of the TCR CDR3. TCRdb called the multiplex PCR reads again in MiXCR, with one record for every CDR3 protein. The sample lists 500,000 to 600,000 distinct CDR3 sequences; approximately 44% were seen once. This clonotype was found once. Diagnosis of hyperthyroidism was new in patients aged 18 to 65, and its duration was under 2 months. Sequenced: peripheral blood or thyroid tissue (not recorded which). This receptor was taken from a young woman with Graves' hyperthyroidism.

CDR3 in DNA: TGCAGTGCTACCGCCGGACAGGCCAACAATCAGCCCCAGCATTTT. Its protein product is CSATAGQANNQPQHF. This sequence joins TRBV20-1 and TRBJ1-5; 7 bases line up with TRBD1. The CDR3 is 15 residues long. The junction had 9 bases not matched to a gene; V was cut back by 4 bases and J by 3 bases. CDR1 DFQATT and CDR2 SNEGSKA come from the germline V gene (reference sequence).